This TCR beta chain came from a study of T cell responses to AZD1222 COVID-19 vaccine. Study-wide context: Second-dose timings of about 4 or about 12 weeks were pooled.

Only in-frame clones appear in the TCRdb table, and some are missing; sequencing was by immunoSEQ multiplex PCR. The repertoire holds some 150,000 clones, roughly 89% seen once, with approximately 5.3% in the top ten. Broader study findings: Baseline serology detected seropositivity in only five or six AZD1222 recipients.

V shed 1 base and J shed 6 bases, with 12 bases lying between them. Per the germline V gene, CDR1 is KGHSH and CDR2 is LQKENI. There are 14 residues in the CDR3. Concerning this clone: Its matching antigen is unknown.

The V and J genes are TRBV18 and TRBJ1-2; D perhaps matches TRBD1 (6 bases). This specimen was peripheral blood, taken on day 0 of AZD1222 vaccination. The receptor's source is an adult in good health. The CDR3 nucleotides read TGTGCCAGCTCACCACGGGGGCCCCCAGATGGCTACACCTTC. Amino acids: CASSPRGPPDGYTF.